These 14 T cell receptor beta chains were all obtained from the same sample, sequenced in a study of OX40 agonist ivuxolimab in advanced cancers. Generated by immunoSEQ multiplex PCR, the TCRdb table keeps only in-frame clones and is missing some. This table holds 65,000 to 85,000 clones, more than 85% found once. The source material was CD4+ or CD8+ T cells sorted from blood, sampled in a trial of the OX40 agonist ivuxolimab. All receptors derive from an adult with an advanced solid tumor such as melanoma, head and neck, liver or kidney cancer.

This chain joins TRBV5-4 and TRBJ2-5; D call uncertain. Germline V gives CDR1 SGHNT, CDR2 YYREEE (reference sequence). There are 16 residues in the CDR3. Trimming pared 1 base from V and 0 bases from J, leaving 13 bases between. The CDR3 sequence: CASSLIQRVNQETQYF. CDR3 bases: TGTGCCAGCAGCTTGATCCAGCGAGTTAACCAAGAGACCCAGTACTTC.

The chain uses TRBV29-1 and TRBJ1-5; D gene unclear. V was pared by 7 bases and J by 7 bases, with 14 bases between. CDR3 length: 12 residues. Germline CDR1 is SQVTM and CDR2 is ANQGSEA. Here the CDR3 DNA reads TGCAGCGAACGGGTCCGAAGGCAGCCCCAGCATTTT. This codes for CSERVRRQPQHF.

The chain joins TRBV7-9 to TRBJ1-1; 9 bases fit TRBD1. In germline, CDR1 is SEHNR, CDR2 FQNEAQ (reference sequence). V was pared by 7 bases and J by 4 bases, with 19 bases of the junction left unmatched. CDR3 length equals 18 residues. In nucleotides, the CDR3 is TGTGCCAGCAACTCAGCCGGGACAGGGATTAAAGGAGCCACTGAAGCTTTCTTT. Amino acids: CASNSAGTGIKGATEAFF.

The CDR3 sequence: CASSELGEANVLTF. CDR3 in DNA: TGTGCCAGCAGTGAACTCGGGGAGGCCAACGTCCTGACTTTC. The V and J genes are TRBV2 and TRBJ2-6; TRBD2 might be the D (5 bases). In germline, CDR1 is SNHLY, CDR2 FYNNEI. The length of the CDR3 is 14 residues. V lost 2 bases and J 6 bases, leaving 8 bases between the germline ends.

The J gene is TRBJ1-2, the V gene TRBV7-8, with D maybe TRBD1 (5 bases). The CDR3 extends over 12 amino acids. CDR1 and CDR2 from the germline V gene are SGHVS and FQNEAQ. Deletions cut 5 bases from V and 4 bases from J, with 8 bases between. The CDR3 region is CASSGGGYGYTF. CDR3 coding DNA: TGTGCCAGCAGCGGCGGGGGCTATGGCTACACCTTC.

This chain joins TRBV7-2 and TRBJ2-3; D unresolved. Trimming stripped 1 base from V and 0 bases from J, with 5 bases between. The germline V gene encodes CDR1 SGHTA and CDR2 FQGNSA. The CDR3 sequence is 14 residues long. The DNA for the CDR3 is TGTGCCAGCAGCTTAGTTGGCAGCACAGATACGCAGTATTTT. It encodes CASSLVGSTDTQYF.

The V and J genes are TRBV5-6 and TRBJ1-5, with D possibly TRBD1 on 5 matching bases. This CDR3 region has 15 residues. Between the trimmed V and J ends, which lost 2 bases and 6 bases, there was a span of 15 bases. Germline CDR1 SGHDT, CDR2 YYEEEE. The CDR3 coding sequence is TGTGCCAGCAGCTTTCTTGGCGGGGGAGTTCAGCCCCAGCATTTT. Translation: CASSFLGGGVQPQHF.

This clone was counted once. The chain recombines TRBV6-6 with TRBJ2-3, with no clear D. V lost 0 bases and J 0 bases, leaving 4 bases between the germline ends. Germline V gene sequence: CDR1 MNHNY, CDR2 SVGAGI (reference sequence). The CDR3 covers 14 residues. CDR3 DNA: TGTGCCAGCAGTTACTCGTTAAGCACAGATACGCAGTATTTT. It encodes CASSYSLSTDTQYF.

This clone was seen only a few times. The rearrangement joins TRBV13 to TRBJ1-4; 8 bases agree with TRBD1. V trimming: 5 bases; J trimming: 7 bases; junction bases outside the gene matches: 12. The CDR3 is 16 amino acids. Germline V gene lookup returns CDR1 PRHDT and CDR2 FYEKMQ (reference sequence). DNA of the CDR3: TGTGCCAGCAGCCAGGGGGGTGGGACAGGTCGTGAAAAACTGTTTTTT. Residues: CASSQGGGTGREKLFF. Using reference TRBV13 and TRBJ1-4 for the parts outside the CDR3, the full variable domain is AAGVIQSPRHLIKEKRETATLKCYPIPRHDTVYWYQQGPGQDPQFLISFYEKMQSDKGSIPDRFSAQQFSDYHSELNMSSLELGDSALYFCASSQGGGTGREKLFFGSGTQLSVL.

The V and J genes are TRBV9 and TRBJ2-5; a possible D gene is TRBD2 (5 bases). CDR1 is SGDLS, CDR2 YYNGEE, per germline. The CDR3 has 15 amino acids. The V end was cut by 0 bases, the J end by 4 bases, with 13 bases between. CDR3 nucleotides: TGTGCCAGCAGCGTAGAAGAACTAGGCACAGAGACCCAGTACTTC. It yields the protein CASSVEELGTETQYF.

The CDR3 sequence is CASSLDGEMGNNSPLHF. DNA for the CDR3: TGTGCCAGCAGCTTGGACGGGGAAATGGGGAATAATTCACCCCTCCACTTT. The chain uses TRBV5-4 and TRBJ1-6; unclear D gene. This CDR3 is built from 17 residues. Germline V lookup: CDR1 SGHNT, CDR2 YYREEE (reference sequence). The V and J ends lost 0 bases and 5 bases respectively, with 15 bases between them.

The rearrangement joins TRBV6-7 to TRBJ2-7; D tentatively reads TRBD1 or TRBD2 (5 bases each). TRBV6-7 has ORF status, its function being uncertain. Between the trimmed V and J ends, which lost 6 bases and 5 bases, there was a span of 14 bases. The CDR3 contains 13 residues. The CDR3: CASSPGRWDEQYV. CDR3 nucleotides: TGTGCCAGCAGCCCGGGGCGGTGGGACGAGCAGTACGTC.

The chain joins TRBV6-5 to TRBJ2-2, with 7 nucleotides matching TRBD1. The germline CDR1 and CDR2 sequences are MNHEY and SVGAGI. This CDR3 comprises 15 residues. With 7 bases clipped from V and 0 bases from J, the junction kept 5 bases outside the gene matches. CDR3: CASKGTAPNTGELFF. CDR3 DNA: TGTGCCAGCAAAGGGACAGCCCCGAACACCGGGGAGCTGTTTTTT.

CDR3 protein: CASSAPEGRGDRKAFF. In nucleotides, the CDR3 is TGTGCCAGCAGCGCCCCTGAGGGACGGGGAGATAGGAAAGCTTTCTTT. The chain combines TRBV9 with TRBJ1-1; tentative D call: TRBD1 (5 bases). The V end was cut by 3 bases, the J end by 9 bases, with 24 bases between. The CDR3 has 16 amino acids. In germline, CDR1 is SGDLS, CDR2 YYNGEE.